Listed here are 21 T cell receptor beta chains from one sample, sequenced in a study of T-cell reconstitution after alpha-beta-depleted transplantation in children. Library preparation (for TCRbeta) was performed with unique molecular identifiers. A single record per CDR3 protein comes from TCRdb applying MiXCR to the PCR reads. This table has about 300,000 distinct CDR3 sequences, over 9% appearing once. The sequencing used PBMCs, collected before TCRalphabeta/CD19-depleted stem cell transplant. These TCRs come from a boy under two years old with acute myeloid leukemia, due to receive a stem cell transplant.

In this sample, this clonotype turned up many times. This sequence joins TRBV15 and TRBJ2-2; D remains ambiguous. In germline, CDR1 is LNHNV, CDR2 YYDKDF (reference sequence). The CDR3 covers 16 residues. Trimming took off 1 base at V and 4 bases at J, with 13 bases between the two ends. CDR3 region: CATSRGEGAITGELFF. CDR3 DNA sequence: TGTGCCACCAGCAGAGGTGAAGGAGCTATCACCGGGGAGCTGTTTTTT.

This clonotype showed up many times. V is TRBV7-2 and J is TRBJ2-5; TRBD2 agrees at 10 bases. The CDR3 length is 17 residues. CDR1 and CDR2 (germline): SGHTA, FQGNSA. V lost 5 bases to trimming and J lost 2 bases; unmatched junction nucleotides: 11. The DNA of the CDR3 is TGTGCCAGCAGCCAATGGTCGGGACTAGCGTTTCAAGAGACCCAGTACTTC. The encoded protein is CASSQWSGLAFQETQYF.

Only a few counts were recorded for this clonotype. The V and J genes are TRBV15 and TRBJ2-5, with TRBD1 matching over 10 bases. The CDR3 has 15 amino acids. The V segment lost 6 bases and the J segment 2 bases; nucleotides outside the gene matches: 6. Germline V gene sequence: CDR1 LNHNV, CDR2 YYDKDF (reference sequence). The CDR3 loop is CATRVGTGEQETQYF. The CDR3 DNA sequence: TGTGCCACCAGGGTCGGGACAGGGGAACAAGAGACCCAGTACTTC.

This clonotype was detected many times. The chain joins TRBV7-9 to TRBJ2-2, with D possibly being TRBD1 (5 bases). The CDR3 sequence is 15 residues long. Germline V CDR1 and CDR2: SEHNR, FQNEAQ (reference sequence). V was cut by 1 base and J by 1 base, with 7 bases left in between. CDR3 in DNA: TGTGCCAGCAGCTTAGAGGGGCGGAACACCGGGGAGCTGTTTTTT. Its protein product is CASSLEGRNTGELFF.

Ten or more counts support this clonotype. The V and J genes are TRBV27 and TRBJ2-3; 8 bases line up with TRBD1. J gave up 1 base and V 5 bases, and 5 bases lay outside the gene matches. The CDR3 consists of 15 residues. Germline CDR1 reads MNHEY; CDR2 reads SMNVEV (reference sequence). CDR3 amino acids: CASSPDRVGTDTQYF. The CDR3 coding sequence is TGTGCCAGCAGTCCGGACAGGGTGGGCACAGATACGCAGTATTTT.

V gene TRBV10-3 combines with J gene TRBJ2-3, with D unresolved. Germline V gene sequence: CDR1 ENHRY, CDR2 SYGVKD. Trimming took off 2 bases at V and 4 bases at J, with 7 bases between the two ends. The CDR3 spans 13 residues. The CDR3 region is CAISEVEPDTQYF. In DNA form, the CDR3 reads TGTGCCATCAGTGAGGTAGAGCCAGATACGCAGTATTTT.

This clonotype was counted at least ten times. V gene TRBV7-6 combines with J gene TRBJ2-1; D may be TRBD2 (6 bases). The CDR3 has 16 residues. V lost 5 bases, J lost 0 bases, and 14 bases lay in between. Germline CDR1 reads SGHVS; CDR2 reads FNYEAQ. The CDR3 bases are TGTGCCAGCAGCCCCCTAGCGAAGAGCTCCTACAATGAGCAGTTCTTC. Translated, it gives CASSPLAKSSYNEQFF.

This clonotype has at least ten counts. V is TRBV5-1 and J is TRBJ2-2, with 7 bases identical to TRBD1. This CDR3 comprises 18 residues. Trimming removed 0 bases from V and 2 bases from J; junction bases left unmatched: 10. CDR1 is SGHRS and CDR2 is YFSETQ in the germline V gene. CDR3 in amino acids: CASSLEYWGQQNTGELFF. The CDR3 region has the DNA TGCGCCAGCAGCTTGGAATATTGGGGACAGCAAAACACCGGGGAGCTGTTTTTT.

This clonotype showed up many times. Germline and junction disagree at one end, which may indicate a read error. The chain links TRBV5-1 to TRBJ2-1; D is ambiguous. The CDR3 loop spans 12 amino acids. Germline V gene sequence: CDR1 SGHRS, CDR2 YFSETQ. The CDR3 spells CASSLSNNEQFF. Written as DNA, the CDR3 is TGCGCCAGCAGCCTCTCCAACAATGAGCAGTTCTTC.

This clonotype was observed many times. This chain links TRBV6-1 with TRBJ2-5; TRBD1 agrees at 7 bases. J gave up 3 bases and V 6 bases, and 4 bases lay outside the gene matches. This CDR3 has 13 amino acids. Germline values: CDR1 MNHNS, CDR2 SASEGT. CDR3 in amino acids: CASSLGQKETQYF. The CDR3 region has the DNA TGTGCCAGCAGCCTGGGACAGAAAGAGACCCAGTACTTC.

This clonotype showed up many times. This chain joins TRBV28 and TRBJ1-2; D is unresolved. Germline loops: CDR1 MDHEN, CDR2 SYDVKM. The germline V and J ends were trimmed by 7 bases and 1 base, with 10 bases remaining between them. There are 13 residues in the CDR3. CDR3 in DNA: TGTGCCAGCACCTGGGCTTTTAACTATGGCTACACCTTC. Translating gives CASTWAFNYGYTF.

V and J are TRBV12-5 and TRBJ2-1, with D uncertain. The CDR3 sequence is 11 residues long. The germline CDR1 and CDR2 sequences are LGHNT and FRNRAP. V was clipped by 6 bases and J by 9 bases, with 9 bases between them. CDR3 in DNA: TGTGCTAGTGGATATATGGGTGAGCAGTTCTTC. Amino acid sequence: CASGYMGEQFF.

This clonotype was recorded at least ten times. The CDR3 region has the DNA TGCGCCAGCAGCATTGCCCCGGGACAGGGAATTAACGAGCAGTACTTC. It encodes CASSIAPGQGINEQYF. The V call is TRBV5-1, the J call TRBJ2-7; TRBD1 aligns across 9 bases. V was clipped by 4 bases and J by 5 bases; unmatched bases: 13. In germline, CDR1 is SGHRS, CDR2 YFSETQ. The CDR3 has 16 residues.

This clonotype was observed many times. The chain joins TRBV29-1 to TRBJ2-7; 10 bases are a match to TRBD1. The germline V gene has CDR1 SQVTM and CDR2 ANQGSEA. This CDR3 comprises 12 residues. V gave up 3 bases and J gave up 5 bases; unmatched junction bases: 1. The CDR3 bases are TGCAGCGTTGACGGGACAGGGGACGAGCAGTACTTC. As protein: CSVDGTGDEQYF.

This clonotype appeared many times. V and J are TRBV30 and TRBJ2-7; 7 bases line up with TRBD2. Losses at the gene ends were 0 bases for V and 3 bases for J; bases not matched to a gene: 2. The CDR3 is 13 residues long. CDR1 GTSNPN and CDR2 SVGIG come from the germline V gene (reference sequence). The CDR3 nucleotides are TGTGCCTGGAGTGTTTCGGGGGGCTACGAGCAGTACTTC. Translating gives CAWSVSGGYEQYF.

This clonotype has a count of ten or more. The rearrangement joins TRBV28 to TRBJ2-1; D gene unclear. The CDR3 contains 16 residues. V was shortened by 0 bases and J by 1 base, with 10 bases between the two germline ends. The V gene's germline CDR1 is MDHEN and CDR2 SYDVKM. CDR3 residues: CASSLWGTTSYNEQFF. For the CDR3, the DNA is TGTGCCAGCAGTTTATGGGGCACTACATCCTACAATGAGCAGTTCTTC.

This clonotype came up many times. The rearrangement links TRBV5-1 to TRBJ2-1; TRBD2 matches 7 bases. There are 16 residues in the CDR3. V shed 4 bases and J 0 bases; nucleotides not matched to a gene: 7. Looked up from germline, CDR1 is SGHRS and CDR2 is YFSETQ. CDR3 region: CASSQIAGLSYNEQFF. CDR3 sequence (DNA): TGCGCCAGCAGCCAAATAGCGGGCCTCTCCTACAATGAGCAGTTCTTC.

The rearrangement links TRBV7-3 to TRBJ2-1; 14 bases fit TRBD2. The ends lost 2 bases at V and 9 bases at J; junction bases unmatched: 6. CDR1 SGHTA and CDR2 FQGTGA come from the germline V gene. The CDR3 extends over 16 amino acids. CDR3 nucleotides: TGTGCCAGCAGCTTATCACGACTAGCGGGGGGGAGTGAGCAGTTCTTC. Its protein is CASSLSRLAGGSEQFF.

This clonotype was counted ten times or more. J is TRBJ2-3 and V is TRBV5-1; 8 positions match TRBD2. V gave up 2 bases and J gave up 6 bases; unmatched junction bases: 11. The length of the CDR3 is 16 residues. From germline, CDR1 is SGHRS and CDR2 YFSETQ. CDR3 sequence: CASSFSGAPFGDTQYF. The CDR3 DNA sequence: TGCGCCAGCAGCTTTAGCGGGGCCCCCTTCGGGGATACGCAGTATTTT.

This clonotype was seen ten or more times. V is TRBV6-5 and J is TRBJ1-3, with 12 positions matching TRBD1. This CDR3 contains 18 residues. The V gene's germline CDR1 is MNHEY and CDR2 SVGAGI. The ends lost 5 bases at V and 1 base at J; junction bases unmatched: 9. In nucleotides, the CDR3 is TGTGCCAGCAGTCTTTTCCCGGGACAGGGGGCTTCTGGAAACACCATATATTTT. Amino acid sequence: CASSLFPGQGASGNTIYF.

This clonotype showed up many times. The rearrangement links TRBV12-3 or TRBV12-4 to TRBJ1-2, with D uncertain. The germline V and J ends were trimmed by 3 bases and 4 bases, with 9 bases remaining between them. This CDR3 contains 13 residues. The CDR3 spells CASSLLGFYGYTF. In DNA, the CDR3 is TGTGCCAGCAGTTTGTTAGGGTTCTATGGCTACACCTTC.